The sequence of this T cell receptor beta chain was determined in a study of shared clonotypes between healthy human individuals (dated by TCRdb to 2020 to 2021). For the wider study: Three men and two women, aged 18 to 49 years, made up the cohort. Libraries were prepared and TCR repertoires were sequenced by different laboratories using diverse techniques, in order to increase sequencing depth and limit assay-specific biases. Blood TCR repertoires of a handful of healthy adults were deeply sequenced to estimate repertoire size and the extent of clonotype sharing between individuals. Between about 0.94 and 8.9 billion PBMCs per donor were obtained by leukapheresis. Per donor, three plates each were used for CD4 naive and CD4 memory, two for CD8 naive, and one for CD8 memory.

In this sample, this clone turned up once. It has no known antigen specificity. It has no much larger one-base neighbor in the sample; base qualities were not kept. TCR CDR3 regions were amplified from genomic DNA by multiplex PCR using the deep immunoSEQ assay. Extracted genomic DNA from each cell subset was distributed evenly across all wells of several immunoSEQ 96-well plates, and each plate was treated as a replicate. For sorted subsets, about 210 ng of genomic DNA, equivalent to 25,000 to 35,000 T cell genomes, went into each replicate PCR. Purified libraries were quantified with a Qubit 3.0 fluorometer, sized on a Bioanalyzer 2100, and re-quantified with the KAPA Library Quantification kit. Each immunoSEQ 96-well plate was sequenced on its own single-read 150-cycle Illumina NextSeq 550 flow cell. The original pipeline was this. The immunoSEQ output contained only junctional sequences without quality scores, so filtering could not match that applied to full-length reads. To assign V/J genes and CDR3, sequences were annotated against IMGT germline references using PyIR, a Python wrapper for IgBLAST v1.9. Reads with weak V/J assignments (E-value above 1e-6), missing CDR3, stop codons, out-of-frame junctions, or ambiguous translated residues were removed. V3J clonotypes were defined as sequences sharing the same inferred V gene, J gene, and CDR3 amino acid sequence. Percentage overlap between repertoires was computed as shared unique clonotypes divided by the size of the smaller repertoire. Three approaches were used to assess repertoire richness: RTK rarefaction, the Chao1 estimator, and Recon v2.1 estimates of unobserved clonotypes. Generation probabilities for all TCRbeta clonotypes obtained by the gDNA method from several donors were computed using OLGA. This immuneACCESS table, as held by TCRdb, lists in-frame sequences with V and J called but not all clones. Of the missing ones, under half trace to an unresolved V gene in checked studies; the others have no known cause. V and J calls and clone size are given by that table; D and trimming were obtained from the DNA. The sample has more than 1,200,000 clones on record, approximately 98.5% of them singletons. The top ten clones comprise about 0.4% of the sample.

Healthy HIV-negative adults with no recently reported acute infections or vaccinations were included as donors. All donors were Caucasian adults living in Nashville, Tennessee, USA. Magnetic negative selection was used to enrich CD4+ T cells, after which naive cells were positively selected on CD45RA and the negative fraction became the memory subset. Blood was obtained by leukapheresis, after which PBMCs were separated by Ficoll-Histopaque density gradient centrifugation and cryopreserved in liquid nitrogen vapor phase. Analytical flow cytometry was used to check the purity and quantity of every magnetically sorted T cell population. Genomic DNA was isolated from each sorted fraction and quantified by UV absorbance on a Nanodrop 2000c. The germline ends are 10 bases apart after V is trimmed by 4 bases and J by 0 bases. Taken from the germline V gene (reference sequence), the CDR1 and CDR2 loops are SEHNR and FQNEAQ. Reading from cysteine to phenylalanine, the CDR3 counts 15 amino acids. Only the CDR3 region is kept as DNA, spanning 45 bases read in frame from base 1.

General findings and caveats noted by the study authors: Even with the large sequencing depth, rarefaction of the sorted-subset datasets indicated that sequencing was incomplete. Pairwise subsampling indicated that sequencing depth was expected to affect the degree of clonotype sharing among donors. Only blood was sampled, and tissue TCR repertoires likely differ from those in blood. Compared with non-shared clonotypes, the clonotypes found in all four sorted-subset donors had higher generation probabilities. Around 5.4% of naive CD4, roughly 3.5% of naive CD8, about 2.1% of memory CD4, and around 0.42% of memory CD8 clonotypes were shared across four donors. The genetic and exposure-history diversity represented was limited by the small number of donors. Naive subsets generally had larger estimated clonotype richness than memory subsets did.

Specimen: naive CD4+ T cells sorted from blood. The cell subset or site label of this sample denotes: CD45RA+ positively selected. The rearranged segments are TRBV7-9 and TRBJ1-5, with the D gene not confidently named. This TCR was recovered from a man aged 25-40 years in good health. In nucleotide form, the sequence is TGTGCCAGCAGCTCCGGGGTATATAGCAATCAGCCCCAGCATTTT. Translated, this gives CASSSGVYSNQPQHF.